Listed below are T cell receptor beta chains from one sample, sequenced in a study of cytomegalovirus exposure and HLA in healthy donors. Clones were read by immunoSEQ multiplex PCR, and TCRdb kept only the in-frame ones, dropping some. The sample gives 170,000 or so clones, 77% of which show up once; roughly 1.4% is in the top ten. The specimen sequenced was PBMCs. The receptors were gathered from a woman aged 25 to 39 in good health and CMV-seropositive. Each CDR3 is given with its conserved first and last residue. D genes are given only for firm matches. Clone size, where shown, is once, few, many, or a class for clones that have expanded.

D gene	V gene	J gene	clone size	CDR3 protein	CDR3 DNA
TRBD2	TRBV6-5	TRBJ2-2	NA	CASSYSIASGSGELFF	TGTGCCAGCAGTTACTCGATCGCTAGCGGCAGCGGGGAGCTGTTTTTT
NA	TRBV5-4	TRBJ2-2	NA	CASSVRQNTGELFF	TGTGCCAGCAGCGTAAGACAGAACACCGGGGAGCTGTTTTTT
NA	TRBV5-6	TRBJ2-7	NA	CASSLNRVAHSYEQYF	TGTGCCAGCAGCTTGAACCGGGTTGCCCATTCCTACGAGCAGTACTTC
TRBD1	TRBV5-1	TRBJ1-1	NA	CASSLETGGPVEAFF	TGCGCCAGCAGCTTGGAGACAGGGGGACCGGTTGAAGCTTTCTTT
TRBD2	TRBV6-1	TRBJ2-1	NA	CASTRLAGNEQFF	TGTGCCAGCACCCGACTAGCGGGAAATGAGCAGTTCTTC
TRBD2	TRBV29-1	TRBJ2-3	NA	CSVPGLAGGRGTDTQYF	TGCAGCGTCCCGGGACTAGCGGGAGGGCGGGGGACAGATACGCAGTATTTT
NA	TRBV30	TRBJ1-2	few	CAWSGTAIYLYSF	TGTGCCTGGAGTGGGACAGCGATCTACCTCTACTCCTTC
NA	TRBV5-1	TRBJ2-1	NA	CASSLAALVNEQFF	TGCGCCAGCAGCTTGGCCGCACTAGTCAATGAGCAGTTCTTC
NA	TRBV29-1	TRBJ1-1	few	CSVVISDSGTEAFF	TGCAGCGTCGTTATTTCGGACAGTGGGACTGAAGCTTTCTTT
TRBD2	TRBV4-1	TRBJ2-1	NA	CASSPLRVAGRNEQFF	TGCGCCAGCAGCCCACTTCGAGTAGCGGGGAGAAATGAGCAGTTCTTC
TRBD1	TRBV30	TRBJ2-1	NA	CAWSSDRGDYNEQFF	TGTGCCTGGAGTTCGGACAGGGGGGACTACAATGAGCAGTTCTTC
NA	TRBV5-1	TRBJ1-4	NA	CASSLSGQTREKLFF	TGCGCCAGCAGCTTGTCAGGGCAGACGAGGGAAAAACTGTTTTTT
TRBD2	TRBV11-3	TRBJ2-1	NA	CASSLFGLAGVAGNNEQFF	TGTGCCAGCAGCTTATTTGGACTAGCGGGAGTGGCCGGGAATAATGAGCAGTTCTTC
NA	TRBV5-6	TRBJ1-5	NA	CASSPSTGLSNQPQHF	TGTGCCAGCAGCCCGTCGACAGGCCTTAGCAATCAGCCCCAGCATTTT
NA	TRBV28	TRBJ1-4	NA	CASSLPRDFDRGNEKLFF	TGTGCCAGCAGTTTACCCCGGGACTTTGATCGCGGTAATGAAAAACTGTTTTTT
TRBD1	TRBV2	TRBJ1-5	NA	CASTLGGQGAAAQHF	TGTGCCAGCACCTTAGGAGGACAGGGGGCCGCGGCCCAGCATTTT
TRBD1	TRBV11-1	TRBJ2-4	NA	CASSLEGQGINIQYF	TGTGCCAGCAGCTTAGAGGGACAGGGGATCAACATTCAGTACTTC
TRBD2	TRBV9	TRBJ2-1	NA	CASSAGLAYTYNEQFF	TGTGCCAGCAGCGCCGGACTAGCGTACACCTACAATGAGCAGTTCTTC
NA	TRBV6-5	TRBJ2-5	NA	CASSYSRSETQYF	TGTGCCAGCAGTTACTCCCGGTCGGAGACCCAGTACTTC
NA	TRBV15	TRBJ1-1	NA	CATSMGAGVMNTEAFF	TGTGCCACCAGCATGGGGGCTGGTGTCATGAACACTGAAGCTTTCTTT
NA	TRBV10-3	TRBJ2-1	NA	CAISRDSLSYNEQFF	TGTGCCATCAGTCGTGACTCTCTCTCCTACAATGAGCAGTTCTTC
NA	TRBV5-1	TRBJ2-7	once	CASSLLGDSSYEQYF	TGCGCCAGCAGCTTGTTAGGGGATAGCTCCTACGAGCAGTACTTC
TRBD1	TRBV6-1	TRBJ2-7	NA	CASSEWGPGQGLVEQYF	TGTGCCAGCAGTGAATGGGGGCCGGGACAGGGGCTAGTGGAGCAGTACTTC
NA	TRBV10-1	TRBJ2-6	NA	CASSETGSGANVLTF	TGCGCCAGCAGTGAGACAGGGTCTGGGGCCAACGTCCTGACTTTC
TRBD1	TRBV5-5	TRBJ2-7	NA	CASSTNRGPAYEQYF	TGTGCCAGCAGCACGAACAGGGGGCCCGCCTACGAGCAGTACTTC
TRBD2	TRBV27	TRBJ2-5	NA	CASSLVSGREETQYF	TGTGCCAGCAGTTTGGTTAGCGGGAGGGAAGAGACCCAGTACTTC